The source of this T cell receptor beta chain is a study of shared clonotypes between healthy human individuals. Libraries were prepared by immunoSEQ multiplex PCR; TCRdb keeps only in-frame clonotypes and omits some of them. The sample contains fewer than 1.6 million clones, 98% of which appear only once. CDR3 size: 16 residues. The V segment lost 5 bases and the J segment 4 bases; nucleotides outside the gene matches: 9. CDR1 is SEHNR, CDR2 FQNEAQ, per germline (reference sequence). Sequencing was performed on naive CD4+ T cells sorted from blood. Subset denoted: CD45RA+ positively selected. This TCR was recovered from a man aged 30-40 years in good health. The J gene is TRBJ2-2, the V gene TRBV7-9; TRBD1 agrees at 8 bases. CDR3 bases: TGTGCCAGCAGCAGGACAGGGAAGCAGGGCACCGGGGAGCTGTTTTTT. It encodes CASSRTGKQGTGELFF.